This entry describes one T cell receptor (beta chain). The sample originates from a study of blood T cell repertoires in COVID-19. As for the study in general: Whether acute or convalescent, the COVID-19 samples came from the United States, Italy and Spain.

Sequenced by immunoSEQ multiplex PCR; TCRdb stores in-frame clones only, minus some. Among approximately 65,000 clones listed, about three quarters were seen once. The CDR3 loop spans 14 amino acids. The V end was cut by 1 base, the J end by 3 bases, with 8 bases between. The V gene's germline CDR1 is SGHTA and CDR2 FQGNSA. This clonotype was sampled from an older man with acute or convalescent COVID-19. Material: peripheral blood. The V gene is TRBV7-2, the J gene TRBJ2-3; D not resolved. CDR3 sequence reads: CASSLGLETDTQYF. The CDR3 DNA reads as TGTGCCAGCAGCTTAGGGTTAGAGACAGATACGCAGTATTTT.